The subject of this entry is one T cell receptor beta chain. These data belong to a study of blood T cell repertoires in COVID-19. The CDR3 totals 13 residues. The germline CDR1 and CDR2 sequences are GTSNPN and SVGIG (reference sequence). The V end lost 4 bases, the J end lost 5 bases, and 11 bases lay between the germline ends. Assay: immunoSEQ multiplex PCR; the TCRdb copy retains only in-frame clones and omits some. This sample has more than 450,000 clones; 87% occur once, and the top ten carry around 0.7%. Source material: PBMCs or T cells enriched from blood (not recorded which). This chain joins TRBV30 and TRBJ1-4; tentatively, D is TRBD1 (6 bases). The TCR was taken from a woman in her late teens or twenties who had recovered from COVID-19. This chain's CDR3 is CAWNPTGNEKLFF. CDR3 DNA: TGTGCCTGGAATCCCACAGGGAATGAAAAACTGTTTTTT.